Sequencing of this T cell receptor beta chain was carried out in a study of blood T cell repertoires in COVID-19. Study-wide context: The study drew acute and convalescent COVID-19 samples from the United States, Italy and Spain. PBMCs, B-cell-depleted T cells, or T cells were the source of the cDNA or gDNA that made up the material.

Trimming at V came to 1 base and at J to 0 bases, leaving 2 bases not matched to a gene. Germline assignment: CDR1 SGHRS and CDR2 YFSETQ. The CDR3 loop spans 16 amino acids. In the original workflow: Counts of nucleated cells, estimated from reference gene primer amplification, were obtained. Sequencing was performed with immunoSEQ multiplex PCR; in TCRdb, only in-frame clones are kept and a portion is missing. The V and J calls and the clone size are those of that table, but D and trimming were determined from the DNA. Here the sample spans about 210,000 clones, 84% being singletons. This sequence originates from a woman aged 45-65 years with active or convalescent COVID-19. V and J are TRBV5-1 and TRBJ1-3; 9 bases are shared with TRBD1. Sequencing input: peripheral blood. Written as DNA, the CDR3 is TGCGCCAGCAGCTTGACAGGGGGCAACTCTGGAAACACCATATATTTT. It translates to CASSLTGGNSGNTIYF.